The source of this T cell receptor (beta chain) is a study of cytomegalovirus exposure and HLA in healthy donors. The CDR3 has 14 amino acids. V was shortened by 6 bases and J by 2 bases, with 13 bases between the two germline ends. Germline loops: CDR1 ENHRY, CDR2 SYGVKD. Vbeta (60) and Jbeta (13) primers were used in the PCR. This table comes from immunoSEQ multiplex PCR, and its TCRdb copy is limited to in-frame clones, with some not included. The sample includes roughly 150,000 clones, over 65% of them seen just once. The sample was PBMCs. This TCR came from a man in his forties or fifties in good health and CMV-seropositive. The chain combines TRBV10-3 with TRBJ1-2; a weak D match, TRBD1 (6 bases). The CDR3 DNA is TGTGCCATCAGAGCACAGGGAACCAACTATGGCTACACCTTC. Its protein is CAIRAQGTNYGYTF.